One sample yielded the 8 T cell receptor beta chains listed below, sequenced in a study of blood T cell repertoires in COVID-19. Assay: immunoSEQ multiplex PCR; the TCRdb copy retains only in-frame clones and omits some. Among 95,000 to 130,000 clones, 83% were seen once, and the ten largest hold over 2%. The specimen sequenced was peripheral blood. Source of these receptors: a man aged 25-40 years with acute or convalescent COVID-19.

The gene calls are TRBV18 and TRBJ1-3, with D possibly TRBD1 on 5 matching bases. The CDR3 is made up of 13 amino acids. V lost 5 bases to trimming and J lost 4 bases, with 9 bases between them. Germline V lookup: CDR1 KGHSH, CDR2 LQKENI. CDR3 in DNA: TGTGCCAGCTCAAGGGGCAACGGAAACACCATATATTTT. It codes for CASSRGNGNTIYF.

The chain employs TRBV27 and TRBJ1-2; 10 bases align to TRBD1. The CDR3 consists of 16 residues. CDR1 and CDR2 (germline): MNHEY, SMNVEV (reference sequence). V lost 4 bases and J lost 4; bases outside the gene matches: 9. The CDR3 coding sequence is TGTGCCAGCAGTTCACGGGGGACAGGGGATCGCTATGGCTACACCTTC. Protein product: CASSSRGTGDRYGYTF.

The V call is TRBV6-2 or TRBV6-3, the J call TRBJ1-1; D is ambiguous. V was pared by 0 bases and J by 2 bases, with 7 bases between. Germline V gene lookup returns CDR1 MNHEY and CDR2 SVGEGT. This CDR3 region has 14 residues. The CDR3 region has the DNA TGTGCCAGCAGTTACTCTGACACAAACACTGAAGCTTTCTTT. It specifies CASSYSDTNTEAFF.

The chain joins TRBV10-3 to TRBJ1-1; D possibly corresponds to TRBD1 (6 bases). Trimming removed 0 bases at V and 1 base at J, with 12 bases between. In germline, CDR1 is ENHRY, CDR2 SYGVKD. This CDR3 has 16 residues. Here the CDR3 DNA reads TGTGCCATCAGTGAGTCTCAGGGGCTTTCGAACACTGAAGCTTTCTTT. Amino acids: CAISESQGLSNTEAFF.

This sequence joins TRBV12-5 and TRBJ2-1; D ambiguous. CDR1 and CDR2 from the germline V gene are LGHNT and FRNRAP. The CDR3 spans 15 residues. V lost 0 bases and J lost 0, with 6 bases in between. Written as DNA, the CDR3 is TGTGCTAGTGGTTTGGTACTAAGCTCCTACAATGAGCAGTTCTTC. Translation gives CASGLVLSSYNEQFF.

This rearrangement joins TRBV5-1 to TRBJ1-1; 11 positions agree with TRBD1. The trim removed 4 bases at V and 2 bases at J, leaving 1 base unmatched. CDR1 is SGHRS and CDR2 is YFSETQ in the germline V gene. The CDR3 is 14 amino acids. Written as DNA, the CDR3 is TGCGCCAGCAGCAGGACAGGGGGCAACACTGAAGCTTTCTTT. This codes for CASSRTGGNTEAFF.

This clone has just a few counts. The genes are TRBV7-6 and TRBJ1-6; 8 nucleotides align to TRBD1. CDR3 length: 14 amino acids. The J segment lost 10 bases and the V segment lost 2 bases, leaving 4 bases of the junction unmatched. Germline CDR1 reads SGHVS; CDR2 reads FNYEAQ. The CDR3 here is CASSLSGGESPLHF. In nucleotides, the CDR3 is TGTGCCAGCAGCTTATCAGGGGGCGAATCACCCCTCCACTTT. The full variable domain, with the rest looked up from reference TRBV7-6 and TRBJ1-6, is GAGVSQSPRYKVTKRGQDVALRCDPISGHVSLYWYRQALGQGPEFLTYFNYEAQQDKSGLPNDRFSAERPEGSISTLTIQRTEQRDSAMYRCASSLSGGESPLHFGNGTRLTVT.

This sequence joins TRBV5-1 and TRBJ2-5; D gene ambiguous. Deletions cut 6 bases from V and 5 bases from J, with 8 bases between. CDR1 is SGHRS and CDR2 is YFSETQ in the germline V gene. The CDR3 covers 11 residues. CDR3 sequence reads: CASTMQETQYF. CDR3 sequence (DNA): TGCGCCAGCACGATGCAGGAGACCCAGTACTTC.